This is a list of T cell receptor beta chains from one sample in a study of T cell repertoires in cytomegalovirus infection. MiXCR, run by TCRdb on the reads, gives a single entry per CDR3 protein. The sample carries about 900,000 distinct CDR3 sequences, roughly 30% recorded once. Their antigen targets remain unknown. This sample comprised cultured CD8+ T cells from PBMCs, obtained from culture after CMV antigen stimulation. These receptors all come from a human donor in good health (CMV status not recorded). Some clones in this sample may be carry-over from other donors' samples. The CDR3 runs from the conserved cysteine through the conserved F or W. A D gene is named only where the DNA matches it firmly. The size entry is marked missing in some rows and otherwise reads once, few, many or a size class.

J gene | clone size | V gene | D gene | CDR3 protein | CDR3 DNA
TRBJ2-2 | few | TRBV27 | . | CASSPLGADSGELFF | TGTGCCAGCAGTCCTCTTGGGGCAGACTCCGGGGAGCTGTTTTTT
TRBJ2-7 | few | TRBV29-1 | . | CSVTGTTNYEQYF | TGCAGCGTGACCGGGACAACCAACTACGAGCAGTACTTC
TRBJ1-4 | . | TRBV9 | . | CASSGVQGRQEKLFF | TGTGCCAGCAGCGGAGTACAGGGTAGGCAGGAAAAACTGTTTTTT
TRBJ2-2 | . | TRBV4-2 | TRBD2 | CVSSQVLAGYLELFF | TGTGTCAGCAGCCAGGTTCTAGCGGGGTACCTGGAGCTGTTTTTT
TRBJ1-3 | . | TRBV10-3 | TRBD1 | CAIIDRGSNTIYF | TGTGCCATCATAGACAGGGGATCGAACACCATATATTTT
TRBJ1-2 | once | TRBV6-1 | . | CASTLRLYTGKVYGHTF | TGTGCCAGCACTCTCCGTCTGTATACAGGGAAAGTCTATGGCCACACCTTC
TRBJ1-1 | . | TRBV19 | . | CASSAMWGTNTEAFF | TGTGCCAGTAGTGCTATGTGGGGAACGAACACTGAAGCTTTCTTT
TRBJ2-3 | many | TRBV7-2 | . | CASSLVADLGADTQYF | TGTGCCAGCAGCTTAGTTGCGGACCTTGGGGCAGATACGCAGTATTTT
TRBJ1-2 | many | TRBV6-1 | . | CASSELSGYGYTF | TGTGCCAGCAGTGAACTCAGCGGCTATGGCTACACCTTC
TRBJ1-5 | . | TRBV10-3 | . | CAISAGGQGNQPQHF | TGTGCCATCAGTGCGGGGGGTCAGGGAAATCAGCCCCAGCATTTT
TRBJ2-3 | . | TRBV6-2/TRBV6-3 | TRBD1 | CASSYSGTGEEDTQYF | TGTGCCAGCAGTTACTCGGGGACAGGGGAAGAAGATACGCAGTATTTT
TRBJ1-2 | many | TRBV20-1 | . | CSASRGDYGYTF | TGCAGTGCTAGCAGGGGAGACTATGGCTACACCTTC
TRBJ2-5 | . | TRBV6-6 | TRBD2 | CASSYLGLAGFPEETQYF | TGTGCCAGCAGTTACCTGGGACTAGCGGGGTTCCCCGAGGAGACCCAGTACTTC
TRBJ2-6 | many | TRBV7-2 | TRBD1 | CASSPTGVGANVLTF | TGTGCCAGCAGCCCGACAGGGGTTGGGGCCAACGTCCTGACTTTC
TRBJ1-1 | few | TRBV7-8 | TRBD1 | CASLSPDRGTIGGNTEAFF | TGTGCCAGCCTAAGCCCGGACAGGGGGACAATTGGGGGGAACACTGAAGCTTTCTTT